This T cell receptor (beta chain) was sequenced during a study of OX40 agonist ivuxolimab in advanced cancers. This table comes from immunoSEQ multiplex PCR, and its TCRdb copy is limited to in-frame clones, with some not included. This sample yields around 70,000 clones, of which approximately 83% are seen a single time; under 0.55% belongs to the top ten. The cohort excluded patients with autoimmune disease history or systemic immunosuppression. The CDR3 is 16 amino acids. CDR1 and CDR2 from the germline V gene are SGHDT and YYEEEE. Trimming removed 4 bases at V and 7 bases at J, with 21 bases between. Regarding this clone: Its antigen is not known.

Study-wide points: Among the lowest peripheral clonal expansion occurred in 0.1-3.0 mg/kg partial responders. Dosing at 0.1 to 3.0 mg/kg was accompanied by clonal expansion of CD4+ and CD8+ blood T cells by week 6. The study found that CD8+ T cells averaged more expanded clones than CD4+.

This TCR was recovered from an adult with an advanced solid tumor such as melanoma, head and neck, liver or kidney cancer. Sequences were derived from CD4+ or CD8+ T cells sorted from blood, sampled in a trial of the OX40 agonist ivuxolimab. The chain joins TRBV5-6 to TRBJ2-1; D is perhaps TRBD1 (6 bases). Here the CDR3 reads CASSILQGPFRNEQFF. Written as DNA, the CDR3 is TGTGCCAGCAGCATCTTACAGGGACCCTTTCGGAATGAGCAGTTCTTC.